Shown below are 3 T cell receptor beta chains from a single sample sequenced in a study of T cell changes during pregnancy in multiple sclerosis. Assay: immunoSEQ multiplex PCR; the TCRdb copy retains only in-frame clones and omits some. The sample has 50,000 to 80,000 clones, roughly nine tenths seen once; the top ten hold approximately 5%. This specimen was CD8+ T cells from peripheral blood mononuclear cells, taken before pregnancy. The receptor source for this set is a female donor with multiple sclerosis, enrolled in a pregnancy study.

The chain combines TRBV4-1 with TRBJ2-7; maybe TRBD1 (6 bases). The V end was cut by 0 bases, the J end by 3 bases, with 12 bases between. The CDR3 is 15 residues long. Germline-derived CDR1 and CDR2 are MGHRA and YSYEKL. The CDR3: CASSQDFGQNYEQYF. The CDR3 nucleotides are TGCGCCAGCAGCCAAGATTTCGGACAGAACTACGAGCAGTACTTC.

The J gene is TRBJ1-4, the V gene TRBV7-9, with D uncertain. V lost 2 bases, J lost 8 bases, and 18 bases lay in between. Germline-derived CDR1 and CDR2 are SEHNR and FQNEAQ (reference sequence). This CDR3 contains 16 residues. In nucleotides, the CDR3 is TGTGCCAGCAGCTTATCGGGTGGCTTCGAATTAGAAAAACTGTTTTTT. Its translation: CASSLSGGFELEKLFF.

The chain couples TRBV11-2 to TRBJ1-2; D ambiguous. The CDR3 spans 15 residues. Germline CDR1 reads SGHAT; CDR2 reads FQNNGV. Trimming stripped 5 bases from V and 2 bases from J, with 15 bases between. The DNA for the CDR3 is TGTGCCAGCAGCACAGACGGGGAGCGAAACTATGGCTACACCTTC. Its protein is CASSTDGERNYGYTF. Combining the CDR3 with reference TRBV11-2 and TRBJ1-2 gives the whole variable domain EAGVAQSPRYKIIEKRQSVAFWCNPISGHATLYWYQQILGQGPKLLIQFQNNGVVDDSQLPKDRFSAERLKGVDSTLKIQPAKLEDSAVYLCASSTDGERNYGYTFGSGTRLTVV.